Below are 27 T cell receptor beta chains sequenced from a single sample in a study of blood T cell repertoires in COVID-19. Using immunoSEQ multiplex PCR, the repertoire was profiled, and TCRdb retains in-frame clones only, with some absent. Among about 360,000 clones listed, over 75% were seen once. The sample was PBMCs or T cells enriched from blood (not recorded which). The receptors stem from a man aged 40-55 years in a cohort exposed to, infected with or recovered from COVID-19 (not recorded which).

The V gene is TRBV19, the J gene TRBJ1-1; 8 bases are shared with TRBD1. This CDR3 contains 14 residues. Germline CDR1 and CDR2: LNHDA and SQIVND (reference sequence). J lost 4 bases, V lost 6 bases, and 7 bases had no gene match. In DNA, the CDR3 is TGTGCCAGTAGCGGGACAGGCACCTCCACTGAAGCTTTCTTT. Protein product: CASSGTGTSTEAFF.

The chain couples TRBV18 to TRBJ1-5; 7 positions agree with TRBD1. The CDR3 contains 13 residues. Germline assignment: CDR1 KGHSH and CDR2 LQKENI. The J segment lost 7 bases and the V segment lost 8 bases, leaving 8 bases of the junction unmatched. The CDR3 region is CASTGQPDQPQHF. DNA for the CDR3: TGTGCCAGCACGGGACAGCCAGACCAGCCCCAGCATTTT.

This chain connects TRBV6-5 to TRBJ2-3; possibly TRBD1 for D (5 bases). The CDR3 extends over 13 amino acids. Germline values: CDR1 MNHEY, CDR2 SVGAGI. Trimming removed 6 bases at V and 2 bases at J, with 9 bases between. In DNA, the CDR3 is TGTGCCAGCAGCAGGGTGTCCACAGATACGCAGTATTTT. Amino acids: CASSRVSTDTQYF.

CDR3 DNA: TGTGCCAGCTCTCGGTTAAGCCGGGACAGCTCCCTGAAAGAGACCCAGTACTTC. Amino acid sequence: CASSRLSRDSSLKETQYF. The chain carries TRBV18 and TRBJ2-5, with 7 bases fitting TRBD1. The germline V gene has CDR1 KGHSH and CDR2 LQKENI. The CDR3 length is 18 residues. V shed 6 bases and J 3 bases; nucleotides not matched to a gene: 19.

The V and J genes are TRBV13 and TRBJ2-5, with D perhaps TRBD1 (5 bases). The germline CDR1 and CDR2 sequences are PRHDT and FYEKMQ (reference sequence). The CDR3 has 13 amino acids. Between the trimmed V and J ends, which lost 0 bases and 4 bases, there was a span of 6 bases. CDR3 region: CASSLGGRETQYF. The CDR3 bases are TGTGCCAGCAGCTTAGGGGGGCGAGAGACCCAGTACTTC.

V usage is TRBV19 and J usage is TRBJ1-5; 7 nucleotides align to TRBD1. Germline loops: CDR1 LNHDA, CDR2 SQIVND (reference sequence). CDR3 size: 15 residues. The V segment lost 3 bases and the J segment 5 bases; nucleotides outside the gene matches: 7. The CDR3 region has the DNA TGTGCCAGTAGTATCTCGACAGGGTATGATCAGCCCCAGCATTTT. This gives the protein CASSISTGYDQPQHF.

V gene TRBV19 combines with J gene TRBJ2-4; D possibly corresponds to TRBD1 (6 bases). Germline CDR1 reads LNHDA; CDR2 reads SQIVND (reference sequence). This CDR3 contains 12 residues. Trimming left V 8 bases short and J 2 bases short, with 7 bases between. CDR3 DNA: TGTGCCAGTGGGGACACCAAAAACATTCAGTACTTC. As protein: CASGDTKNIQYF.

CDR3 nucleotide sequence: TGTGCCAGCAGCCAACAAATAGGTGCGGGGTTAGCCAAAAACATTCAGTACTTC. Protein product: CASSQQIGAGLAKNIQYF. The genes are TRBV14 and TRBJ2-4, with TRBD2 as a possible D gene (6 bases). Per germline, CDR1 SGHDN and CDR2 FVKESK. Trimming pared 2 bases from V and 0 bases from J, leaving 17 bases between. CDR3 length: 18 residues.

The chain is built from TRBV6-5 and TRBJ1-5; TRBD1 matches at 7 bases. Germline CDR1 reads MNHEY; CDR2 reads SVGAGI. Trimming removed 6 bases from V and 3 bases from J; junction bases left unmatched: 5. This CDR3 region has 14 residues. The CDR3 DNA sequence: TGTGCCAGCAGAGAGGGACAGCTCAATCAGCCCCAGCATTTT. Translated, it gives CASREGQLNQPQHF.

The chain is built from TRBV28 and TRBJ2-7, with 8 bases aligning to TRBD2. The CDR3 consists of 16 residues. CDR1 is MDHEN, CDR2 SYDVKM, per germline. J gave up 3 bases and V 2 bases, and 9 bases lay outside the gene matches. The CDR3 region is CASSLKLASGSYEQYF. The CDR3 DNA follows: TGTGCCAGCAGTTTAAAGTTGGCCAGCGGGAGCTACGAGCAGTACTTC.

This sequence joins TRBV7-9 and TRBJ2-5, with TRBD1 as a possible D gene (5 bases). V was clipped by 6 bases and J by 4 bases, with 12 bases between them. The germline V gene has CDR1 SEHNR and CDR2 FQNEAQ (reference sequence). The CDR3 runs to 13 residues. The DNA of the CDR3 is TGTGCCAGCAGTACAGGATTGGGAGAGACCCAGTACTTC. Protein sequence: CASSTGLGETQYF. The full variable domain, rest sourced from reference TRBV7-9 and TRBJ2-5, is DTGVSQNPRHKITKRGQNVTFRCDPISEHNRLYWYRQTLGQGPEFLTYFQNEAQLEKSRLLSDRFSAERPKGSFSTLEIQRTEQGDSAMYLCASSTGLGETQYFGPGTRLLVL.

The chain combines TRBV3-1 (or the pseudogene TRBV3-2) with TRBJ2-1, with a possible D match to TRBD2 (5 bases). The CDR3 sequence is 14 residues long. The germline V gene has CDR1 LGHDT and CDR2 YNNKEL (reference sequence). V gave up 2 bases and J gave up 8 bases, with 13 bases separating them. CDR3 in amino acids: CASSQSETSHEQFF. CDR3 DNA sequence: TGTGCCAGCAGCCAATCCGAAACTAGTCATGAGCAGTTCTTC.

This rearrangement joins TRBV6-5 to TRBJ1-5; TRBD1 matches 7 bases. Per the germline V gene, CDR1 is MNHEY and CDR2 is SVGAGI. Unmatched junction bases numbered 5, after V lost 6 bases and J lost 0 bases. This CDR3 is built from 15 residues. The DNA of the CDR3 is TGTGCCAGCAGGGACAGGTACAATAGCAATCAGCCCCAGCATTTT. Translation gives CASRDRYNSNQPQHF.

The chain recombines TRBV19 with TRBJ1-2; D is unclear. With 1 base removed from V and 6 bases from J, the gap between germline ends came to 6 bases. Per germline, CDR1 LNHDA and CDR2 SQIVND (reference sequence). CDR3 length: 12 amino acids. The CDR3 loop reads CASSIGGDGYTF. CDR3 coding DNA: TGTGCCAGTAGTATAGGGGGAGATGGCTACACCTTC.

The V gene is TRBV9, the J gene TRBJ2-3; 9 nucleotides agree with TRBD2. This CDR3 region has 15 residues. V shed 0 bases, J shed 6 bases, and the junction held 5 bases outside the gene matches. CDR1 is SGDLS, CDR2 YYNGEE, per germline. The CDR3, as DNA: TGTGCCAGCAGCGTAGCTGGCGGGAGGGGGGATACGCAGTATTTT. Protein product: CASSVAGGRGDTQYF.

V gene TRBV4-1 combines with J gene TRBJ2-3; tentative D call: TRBD1 (5 bases). Germline assignment: CDR1 MGHRA and CDR2 YSYEKL. The CDR3 length is 16 residues. V was pared by 0 bases and J by 0 bases, with 10 bases between. The CDR3 is CASSQEGVGSTDTQYF. CDR3 bases: TGCGCCAGCAGCCAAGAAGGGGTCGGTAGCACAGATACGCAGTATTTT.

This chain links TRBV3-1 (or the pseudogene TRBV3-2) with TRBJ1-2; 9 nucleotides align to TRBD1. The CDR3 is 14 residues long. The V gene's germline CDR1 is LGHDT and CDR2 YNNKEL (reference sequence). Trimming cost V 6 bases and J 6 bases; bases outside gene matches: 8. CDR3 sequence reads: CASRLGTGWDGYTF. The CDR3 nucleotides read TGTGCCAGCAGGCTCGGGACAGGGTGGGATGGCTACACCTTC.

The rearrangement links TRBV29-1 to TRBJ2-7; 8 nucleotides line up with TRBD2. The CDR3 is 15 amino acids. With 0 bases clipped from V and 4 bases from J, the junction kept 8 bases outside the gene matches. Germline CDR1 SQVTM, CDR2 ANQGSEA. CDR3 residues: CSVEEPGLGEYEQYF. For the CDR3, the DNA is TGCAGCGTTGAAGAACCGGGACTAGGAGAATACGAGCAGTACTTC.

The V and J genes are TRBV2 and TRBJ1-4; 8 nucleotides align to TRBD1. Trimming at V came to 6 bases and at J to 8 bases, leaving 8 bases not matched to a gene. CDR3 length: 14 residues. Germline V CDR1 and CDR2: SNHLY, FYNNEI. CDR3 in DNA: TGTGCCAGCAGCGATGACAGGGGCTCGGAAAAACTGTTTTTT. Amino acid sequence: CASSDDRGSEKLFF.

This chain connects TRBV30 to TRBJ2-1; perhaps TRBD2 as D (5 bases). Per the germline V gene, CDR1 is GTSNPN and CDR2 is SVGIG (reference sequence). The V end was cut by 1 base, the J end by 5 bases, with 12 bases between. This CDR3 contains 14 residues. The CDR3 DNA sequence: TGTGCCTGGAGTGGCCAACTAGTTGACAATGAGCAGTTCTTC. Translated, it gives CAWSGQLVDNEQFF.

J is TRBJ2-7 and V is TRBV30; D is unclear. Germline lookup yields CDR1 GTSNPN and CDR2 SVGIG (reference sequence). V was pared by 0 bases and J by 0 bases, with 9 bases between. CDR3 length equals 14 residues. CDR3 in DNA: TGTGCCTGGAGTGTTGGGCAGACCTCCTACGAGCAGTACTTC. Its protein is CAWSVGQTSYEQYF.

V gene TRBV7-9 combines with J gene TRBJ1-5; a possible D gene is TRBD1 (5 bases). CDR3 length equals 12 residues. The germline CDR1 and CDR2 sequences are SEHNR and FQNEAQ (reference sequence). Trimming stripped 5 bases from V and 5 bases from J, with 7 bases between. CDR3 in DNA: TGTGCCAGCAGCACGGGGGATCAGCCCCAGCATTTT. Amino acids: CASSTGDQPQHF. Full variable domain (remainder filled in from reference TRBV7-9 and TRBJ1-5): DTGVSQNPRHKITKRGQNVTFRCDPISEHNRLYWYRQTLGQGPEFLTYFQNEAQLEKSRLLSDRFSAERPKGSFSTLEIQRTEQGDSAMYLCASSTGDQPQHFGDGTRLSIL.

This clone was counted many times. The chain recombines TRBV6-1 with TRBJ2-3, with a possible D match to TRBD2 (6 bases). Trimming stripped 1 base from V and 2 bases from J, with 13 bases between. CDR1 is MNHNS and CDR2 is SASEGT in the germline V gene. This CDR3 has 16 amino acids. The CDR3 sequence is CASSEGGEWATDTQYF. As DNA, the CDR3 is TGTGCCAGCAGTGAAGGGGGGGAGTGGGCCACAGATACGCAGTATTTT.

The rearrangement joins TRBV30 to TRBJ2-7, with TRBD1 as a possible D gene (5 bases). CDR1 is GTSNPN and CDR2 is SVGIG in the germline V gene (reference sequence). CDR3 length: 13 residues. The V end was cut by 3 bases, the J end by 4 bases, with 13 bases between. The CDR3 nucleotides read TGTGCCTGGAGCCACGACAGCCTTTACGAGCAGTACTTC. It specifies CAWSHDSLYEQYF.

The chain links TRBV18 to TRBJ2-3; possible D gene TRBD1, 5 bases. Trimming took 3 bases from V and 1 from J, leaving 8 bases between them. The CDR3 spans 14 residues. CDR1 and CDR2 from the germline V gene are KGHSH and LQKENI. CDR3 residues: CASSPQQGTDTQYF. In nucleotides, the CDR3 is TGTGCCAGCTCACCTCAACAGGGCACAGATACGCAGTATTTT.

The rearrangement uses TRBV18 and TRBJ2-3; 9 bases line up with TRBD1. The CDR3 has 15 amino acids. Per the germline V gene, CDR1 is KGHSH and CDR2 is LQKENI. Trimming cost V 0 bases and J 3 bases; bases outside gene matches: 1. CDR3 amino acids: CASSPPGTGTDTQYF. DNA for the CDR3: TGTGCCAGCTCACCACCCGGGACAGGGACAGATACGCAGTATTTT.

The chain employs TRBV19 and TRBJ2-7; D is possibly TRBD2 (6 bases). V dropped 10 bases and J dropped 0 bases, with 16 bases sitting between them. The germline CDR1 and CDR2 sequences are LNHDA and SQIVND (reference sequence). This CDR3 comprises 14 residues. CDR3 DNA: TGTGCCACCTCCTCCGGGGGAAACTCCTACGAGCAGTACTTC. It is translated as CATSSGGNSYEQYF.